This passage covers 17 T cell receptor beta chains from one sample sequenced in a study of blood T cell repertoires in COVID-19 (TCRdb year 2020). Receptor libraries were prepared by the immunoSEQ multiplex PCR assay. TCRdb took over this immuneACCESS table, retaining in-frame rearrangements with V and J assigned. Such tables are incomplete; in checked studies, under half of the missing clones stem from an unresolved V gene, and the remainder is unexplained. This sample is represented by about 70,000 clones; 70% to 90% of them were singletons. Almost 4% of the sample is held by the ten biggest clonotypes. The sample comprised peripheral blood. The receptors originated from a man aged 70-80 years with active COVID-19.

V gene TRBV7-2 combines with J gene TRBJ2-1; a possible D gene is TRBD1 (5 bases). V was shortened by 10 bases and J by 0 bases, with 10 bases between the two germline ends. Germline V CDR1 and CDR2: SGHTA, FQGNSA. This CDR3 contains 13 residues. CDR3 DNA sequence: TGTGCCACCCGACAGAGCTCCTACAATGAGCAGTTCTTC. Its translation is CATRQSSYNEQFF.

The genes are TRBV18 and TRBJ1-2; 7 nucleotides align to TRBD1. The germline V gene has CDR1 KGHSH and CDR2 LQKENI. Losses at the gene ends were 6 bases for V and 1 base for J; bases not matched to a gene: 5. This CDR3 region has 14 residues. The CDR3 sequence: CASSLGQDNYGYTF. The DNA for the CDR3 is TGTGCCAGCTCCCTAGGACAGGATAACTATGGCTACACCTTC.

This sequence joins TRBV9 and TRBJ2-2; D gene ambiguous. Germline assignment: CDR1 SGDLS and CDR2 YYNGEE. Trimming took off 4 bases at V and 0 bases at J, with 7 bases between the two ends. This CDR3 has 14 residues. The chain's CDR3 is CASSPLTNTGELFF. The CDR3, as DNA: TGTGCCAGCAGCCCCCTAACGAACACCGGGGAGCTGTTTTTT.

V and J are TRBV3-1 (or the pseudogene TRBV3-2) and TRBJ1-6; 8 positions agree with TRBD1. J gave up 7 bases and V 4 bases, and 6 bases lay outside the gene matches. Germline loops: CDR1 LGHDT, CDR2 YNNKEL (reference sequence). The CDR3 is 15 residues long. The CDR3 reads CASSPPGQVNSPLHF. In DNA form, the CDR3 reads TGTGCCAGCAGCCCCCCGGGACAGGTCAATTCACCCCTCCACTTT.

The V call is TRBV11-2, the J call TRBJ1-2; 8 bases match TRBD1. The CDR3 is 16 amino acids. The trim removed 3 bases at V and 3 bases at J, leaving 9 bases unmatched. CDR1 and CDR2 from the germline V gene are SGHAT and FQNNGV. The CDR3 bases are TGTGCCAGCAGCTTGGGGCAGGGGGCAATAGACTATGGCTACACCTTC. Translated: CASSLGQGAIDYGYTF.

The rearrangement uses TRBV6-5 and TRBJ1-2; maybe TRBD1 (6 bases). The V and J ends lost 10 bases and 3 bases respectively, with 18 bases between them. This CDR3 region has 14 residues. Germline CDR1 is MNHEY and CDR2 is SVGAGI. CDR3 protein: CATPVWGRDYGYTF. The CDR3 coding sequence is TGTGCCACCCCCGTCTGGGGGCGCGACTATGGCTACACCTTC.

The chain recombines TRBV5-6 with TRBJ2-1; possible D gene TRBD1, 6 bases. The CDR3 has 16 amino acids. CDR1 SGHDT and CDR2 YYEEEE come from the germline V gene. Trimming took 4 bases from V and 3 from J, leaving 17 bases between them. This chain's CDR3 is CASSPWGAGDYNEQFF. Written as DNA, the CDR3 is TGTGCCAGCAGCCCCTGGGGCGCAGGGGACTACAATGAGCAGTTCTTC.

V usage is TRBV3-1 (or the pseudogene TRBV3-2) and J usage is TRBJ1-2; D may be TRBD1 (5 bases). The CDR3 totals 15 residues. Germline V CDR1 and CDR2: LGHDT, YNNKEL (reference sequence). V was clipped by 4 bases and J by 2 bases, with 14 bases between them. The CDR3: CASSRDRDINYGYTF. In nucleotides, the CDR3 is TGTGCCAGCAGCCGAGACAGAGACATAAACTATGGCTACACCTTC.

This clone was recorded only once. V and J are TRBV5-6 and TRBJ1-1; TRBD1 is a possible D gene (6 bases). There are 17 residues in the CDR3. With 3 bases removed from V and 6 bases from J, the gap between germline ends came to 24 bases. Germline CDR1 reads SGHDT; CDR2 reads YYEEEE. CDR3 in DNA: TGTGCCAGCAGCTGGTCTACGGGGGGGCCCCGAGGTGCTGAAGCTTTCTTT. Its translation is CASSWSTGGPRGAEAFF.

This clone has more than one count but fewer than ten. The CDR3 spells CSASAPRGRQETQYF. CDR3 in DNA: TGCAGTGCTAGTGCCCCCCGAGGCCGGCAAGAGACCCAGTACTTC. The J gene is TRBJ2-5, the V gene TRBV20-1; D is ambiguous. Looked up from germline, CDR1 is DFQATT and CDR2 is SNEGSKA (reference sequence). This CDR3 is built from 15 residues. The V end was cut by 3 bases, the J end by 2 bases, with 16 bases between.

J is TRBJ1-2 and V is TRBV7-2; the D is unclear. The germline CDR1 and CDR2 sequences are SGHTA and FQGNSA. V was pared by 3 bases and J by 4 bases, with 15 bases between. CDR3 size: 15 residues. The CDR3 nucleotides are TGTGCCAGCAGCTTCCCCCGCGCCCCCGCCTATGGCTACACCTTC. Translated: CASSFPRAPAYGYTF. Filled out from reference TRBV7-2 and TRBJ1-2, the complete variable domain reads GAGVSQSPSNKVTEKGKDVELRCDPISGHTALYWYRQSLGQGLEFLIYFQGNSAPDKSGLPSDRFSAERTGGSVSTLTIQRTQQEDSAVYLCASSFPRAPAYGYTFGSGTRLTVV.

In the case of this clone: One junction end disagrees with the germline gene, perhaps due to a read error. DNA of the CDR3: TGCAGCGTGAACAGTCGGGAGCCCTTC. The encoded protein is CSVNSREPF. The chain couples TRBV29-1 to TRBJ2-7, with D possibly TRBD2 on 6 matching bases. The CDR3 totals 9 residues. Germline V CDR1 and CDR2: SQVTM, ANQGSEA.

The chain joins TRBV5-4 to TRBJ2-3, with a weak D call TRBD2 (5 bases). V lost 2 bases and J 6 bases, leaving 13 bases between the germline ends. The CDR3 is 14 amino acids. Germline values: CDR1 SGHNT, CDR2 YYREEE (reference sequence). Written as DNA, the CDR3 is TGTGCCAGCAGCTTTGACGGAGGATCGGATACGCAGTATTTT. This encodes CASSFDGGSDTQYF.

The gene calls are TRBV7-8 and TRBJ2-7; D might be TRBD2 (6 bases). The CDR3 consists of 14 residues. The germline V gene has CDR1 SGHVS and CDR2 FQNEAQ. V was pared by 5 bases and J by 3 bases, with 14 bases between. The CDR3 sequence is CASSPPGLHYEQYF. CDR3 nucleotides: TGTGCCAGCAGCCCCCCGGGACTGCACTACGAGCAGTACTTC.

This clone has only one observation. This chain joins TRBV7-3 and TRBJ2-2; D gene unclear. Trimming cost V 2 bases and J 6 bases, with 4 bases left between them. CDR3 length equals 12 residues. Looked up from germline, CDR1 is SGHTA and CDR2 is FQGTGA. The CDR3 spells CASSLHAGELFF. CDR3 DNA sequence: TGTGCCAGCAGCTTACATGCCGGGGAGCTGTTTTTT.

V usage is TRBV9 and J usage is TRBJ2-1; TRBD2 matches at 12 bases. J was trimmed by 0 bases and V by 0 bases; bases with no gene match: 10. CDR1 is SGDLS and CDR2 is YYNGEE in the germline V gene. CDR3 length equals 20 residues. The CDR3 protein is CASSVGGRTSGRSSYNEQFF. As DNA, the CDR3 is TGTGCCAGCAGCGTAGGGGGGAGAACTAGCGGGAGGAGCTCCTACAATGAGCAGTTCTTC.

The chain carries TRBV5-4 and TRBJ2-3; 11 bases map to TRBD2. CDR3 size: 19 residues. Germline V CDR1 and CDR2: SGHNT, YYREEE (reference sequence). Germline trimming cut 6 bases from V and 2 bases from J; bases unmatched to any gene: 17. The CDR3 protein is CASTPSSGRPNGPTDTQYF. The CDR3 DNA is TGTGCCAGCACACCCTCTAGCGGGAGGCCGAACGGCCCCACAGATACGCAGTATTTT.